This TCR beta chain was sequenced during a study of tumor and adjacent non-tumor tissue in lung cancer (dated 2018 in TCRdb). General notes on the study: The cohort included some twelve adenocarcinoma, 2 squamous cell carcinoma and 1 small cell lung cancer patients. Sequencing generated a total of around 120 million productive TCRbeta reads, averaging around 4.3 million reads per sample. Using bulk TCRbeta repertoires from roughly 14 lung cancer patients, the study set lung tumor tissue side by side with matched distant non-tumor lung tissue. Among the roughly 15 patients, ages ranged from about 30 to 80 years, around ten were men and 5 were women, and disease was TNM stage I to III. For each patient, one tumor sample and one normal lung sample were taken, giving under 35 paired specimens that underwent TCRbeta CDR3 sequencing.

To note about this clonotype: Its antigen is currently not known. Given a much more abundant clone one base away, this may be a read error.

Bulk unsorted tissue served as the source for RNA extraction, and RNA quality was assessed using a NanoDrop ND-1000 and an Agilent 2100. Newly diagnosed lung cancer patients without prior chemotherapy who had been admitted for thoracic surgery in China between August and November 2014 were enrolled as donors. Patients who had received previous radiotherapy or chemotherapy, or who had another concurrent cancer, were excluded from the study. Pieces of surgical tissue measuring about 1-2 cm3 were kept in RNAlater solution and held at -80 degrees C until needed. Libraries came from multiplex PCR. The instrument given in TCRdb is Illumina HiSeq 2500. TCRbeta libraries were built by three rounds of nested PCR using primers (Table S4), following protocols modified from ARM-PCR. Before sequencing, PCR products in the 200-500 bp range were cut out of the gel and cleaned up using the QIAquick gel extraction kit. The source study handled its data this way. Reads were cleaned using Trimmomatic, were merged into complete CDR3 sequences using FLASH, and were assigned to V(D)J germline segments using MiTCR. VDJtools was used to compute clonal diversity as the inverse Simpson's index. A read counted as productive if the sequence was in-frame and lacked a premature stop codon. The raw public reads went through TCRdb reprocessing: fastp at Q25, MiXCR clone calling, in-frame beta chains kept. For every CDR3 protein sequence, its rows merge into one entry that carries the most common genes and DNA. The authors' filters were not applied to this entry. The sample table contains 100,000 to 150,000 distinct CDR3 sequences; only one count was recorded for 66% of them. 10% to 15% of the sample is in the top ten clones.

The CDR3 spans 15 residues, from the cysteine through the phenylalanine. Just CDR3 DNA is preserved here, 45 bases in frame from base 1. The germline V gene (reference sequence) provides CDR1 MNHNY and CDR2 SVGAGI. Study-wide conclusions, independent of this receptor: Peripheral blood was not sequenced, so blood TCRbeta repertoires in these lung cancer patients were not examined. The cohort had only around 14 patients, and the authors noted that larger samples and more detailed clinical data are needed. TCR diversity was significantly higher in younger patients, and higher tumor TCR diversity was associated with shorter overall and disease-free survival. Tumor tissue showed significantly greater TCR diversity (inverse Simpson) than normal lung tissue (approximately 430 vs 150, P = 0.0075, Mann-Whitney U test). The top 100 clones accounted for a significantly larger cumulative portion of the repertoire in normal lung than in tumor tissue. Neither the sequencing platform nor unique molecular identifiers are named or mentioned anywhere in the methods.

The chain was built from TRBV6-6 and TRBJ2-3, with the D gene not clear enough to name. The clonotype was recovered from a man in his thirties or forties with non-small cell lung cancer. The specimen was lung tumor tissue. The DNA sequence reads TGTGTCAGCAGTTACTCAAGAAGGTCCACAGATACGCAGTATTTT. This translates into CVSSYSRRSTDTQYF.